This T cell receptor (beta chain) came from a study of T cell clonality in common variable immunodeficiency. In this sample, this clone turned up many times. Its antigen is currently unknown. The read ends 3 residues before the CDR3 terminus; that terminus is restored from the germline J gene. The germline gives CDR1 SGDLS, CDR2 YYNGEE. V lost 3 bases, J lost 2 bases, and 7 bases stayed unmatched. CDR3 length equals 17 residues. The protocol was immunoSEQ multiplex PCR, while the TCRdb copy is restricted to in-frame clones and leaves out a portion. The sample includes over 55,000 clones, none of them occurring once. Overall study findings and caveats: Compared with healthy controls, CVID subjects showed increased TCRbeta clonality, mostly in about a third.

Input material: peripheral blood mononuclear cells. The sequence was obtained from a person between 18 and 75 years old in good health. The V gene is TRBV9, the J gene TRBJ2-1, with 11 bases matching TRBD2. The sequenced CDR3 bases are TGTGCCAGCAGCGATGATAGCGGGAGGGCCGCCTACAATGAG. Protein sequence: CASSDDSGRAAYNE. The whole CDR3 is CASSDDSGRAAYNEQFF.